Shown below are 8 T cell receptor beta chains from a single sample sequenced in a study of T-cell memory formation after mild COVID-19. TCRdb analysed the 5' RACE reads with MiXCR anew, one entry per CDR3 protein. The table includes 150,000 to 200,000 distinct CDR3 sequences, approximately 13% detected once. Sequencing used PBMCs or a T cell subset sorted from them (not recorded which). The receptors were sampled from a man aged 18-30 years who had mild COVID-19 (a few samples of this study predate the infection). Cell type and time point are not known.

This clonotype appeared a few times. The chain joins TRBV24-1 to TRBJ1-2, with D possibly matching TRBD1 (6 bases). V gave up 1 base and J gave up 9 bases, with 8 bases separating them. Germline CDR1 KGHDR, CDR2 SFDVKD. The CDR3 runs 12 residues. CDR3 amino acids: CATSDFGGSYTF. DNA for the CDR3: TGTGCCACCAGTGATTTTGGGGGCAGCTACACCTTC.

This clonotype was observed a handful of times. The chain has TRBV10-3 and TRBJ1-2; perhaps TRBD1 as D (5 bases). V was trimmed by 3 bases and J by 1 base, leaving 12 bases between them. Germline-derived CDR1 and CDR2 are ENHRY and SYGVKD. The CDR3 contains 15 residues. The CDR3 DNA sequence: TGTGCCATCAGTGATCCGGGACGGGATAACTATGGCTACACCTTC. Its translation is CAISDPGRDNYGYTF.

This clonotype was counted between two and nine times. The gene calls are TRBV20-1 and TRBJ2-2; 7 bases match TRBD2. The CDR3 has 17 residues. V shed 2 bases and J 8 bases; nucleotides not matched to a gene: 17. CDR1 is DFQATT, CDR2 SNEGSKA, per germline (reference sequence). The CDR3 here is CSARPSGERLGRGELFF. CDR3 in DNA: TGCAGTGCTAGACCCAGCGGGGAGCGCCTGGGAAGAGGGGAGCTGTTTTTT.

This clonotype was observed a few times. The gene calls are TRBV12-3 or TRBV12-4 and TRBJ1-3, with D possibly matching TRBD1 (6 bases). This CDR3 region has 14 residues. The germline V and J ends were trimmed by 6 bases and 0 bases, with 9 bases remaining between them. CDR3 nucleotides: TGTGCCAGCAGAAGGACAGCCTCTGGAAACACCATATATTTT. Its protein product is CASRRTASGNTIYF.

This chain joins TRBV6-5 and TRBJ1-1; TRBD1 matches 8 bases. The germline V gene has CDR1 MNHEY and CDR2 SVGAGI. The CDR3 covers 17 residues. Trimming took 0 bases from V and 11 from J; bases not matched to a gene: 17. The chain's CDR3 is CASSYSMAGGDPGEAFF. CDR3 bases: TGTGCCAGCAGTTACTCGATGGCAGGGGGCGACCCGGGTGAGGCTTTCTTT.

CDR3 DNA sequence: TGTGCCAGCAGTTACTGGACAGACACAGATACGCAGTATTTT. Encoded protein: CASSYWTDTDTQYF. V gene TRBV6-6 combines with J gene TRBJ2-3, with D possibly matching TRBD1 (6 bases). From germline, CDR1 is MNHNY and CDR2 SVGAGI (reference sequence). This CDR3 contains 14 residues. Trimming removed 1 base from V and 2 bases from J, with 7 bases in between.

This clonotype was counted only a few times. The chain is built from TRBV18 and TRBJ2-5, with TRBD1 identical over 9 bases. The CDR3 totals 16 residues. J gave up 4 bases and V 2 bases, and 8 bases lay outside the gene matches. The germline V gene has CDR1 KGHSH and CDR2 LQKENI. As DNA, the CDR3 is TGTGCCAGCTCACCAGTGGAACAGGGGGCGCGAGAGACCCAGTACTTC. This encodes CASSPVEQGARETQYF. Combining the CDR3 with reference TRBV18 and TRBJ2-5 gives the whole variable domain NAGVMQNPRHLVRRRGQEARLRCSPMKGHSHVYWYRQLPEEGLKFMVYLQKENIIDESGMPKERFSAEFPKEGPSILRIQQVVRGDSAAYFCASSPVEQGARETQYFGPGTRLLVL.

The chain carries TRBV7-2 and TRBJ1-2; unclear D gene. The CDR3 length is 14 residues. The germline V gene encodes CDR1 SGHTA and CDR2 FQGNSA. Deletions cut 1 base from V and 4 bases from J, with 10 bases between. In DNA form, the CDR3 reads TGTGCCAGCAGCTTAGGGGCAGCGTCCTATGGCTACACCTTC. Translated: CASSLGAASYGYTF.